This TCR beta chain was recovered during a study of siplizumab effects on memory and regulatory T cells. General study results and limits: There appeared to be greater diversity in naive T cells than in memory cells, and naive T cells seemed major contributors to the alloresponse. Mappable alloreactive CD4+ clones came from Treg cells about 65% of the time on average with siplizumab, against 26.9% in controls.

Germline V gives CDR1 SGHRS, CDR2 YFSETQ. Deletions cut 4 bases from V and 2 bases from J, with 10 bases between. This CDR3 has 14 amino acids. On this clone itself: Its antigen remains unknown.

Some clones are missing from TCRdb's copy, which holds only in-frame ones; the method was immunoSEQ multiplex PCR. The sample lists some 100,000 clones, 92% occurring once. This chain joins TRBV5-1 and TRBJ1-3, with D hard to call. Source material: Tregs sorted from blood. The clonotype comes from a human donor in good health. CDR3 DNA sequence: TGCGCCAGCAGCCAAGATAACACTGGAAACACCATATATTTT. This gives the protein CASSQDNTGNTIYF.